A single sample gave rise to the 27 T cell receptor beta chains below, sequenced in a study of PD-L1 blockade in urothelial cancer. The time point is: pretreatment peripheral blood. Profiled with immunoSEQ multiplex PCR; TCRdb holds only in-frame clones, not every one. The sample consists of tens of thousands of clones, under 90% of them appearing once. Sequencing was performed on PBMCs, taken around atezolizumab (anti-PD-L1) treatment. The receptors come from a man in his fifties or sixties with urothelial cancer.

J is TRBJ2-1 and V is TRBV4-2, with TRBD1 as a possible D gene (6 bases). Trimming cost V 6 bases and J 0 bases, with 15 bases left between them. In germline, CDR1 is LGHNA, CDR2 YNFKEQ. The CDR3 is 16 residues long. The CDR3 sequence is CASRRTRGISYNEQFF. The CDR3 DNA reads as TGTGCCAGCAGACGTACTAGGGGGATCTCCTACAATGAGCAGTTCTTC.

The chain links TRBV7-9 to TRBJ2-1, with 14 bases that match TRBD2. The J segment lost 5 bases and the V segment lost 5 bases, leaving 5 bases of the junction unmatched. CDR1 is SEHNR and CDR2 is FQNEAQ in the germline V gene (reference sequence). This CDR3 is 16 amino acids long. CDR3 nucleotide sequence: TGTGCCAGCAGCCGTCGGACTAGCGGGAGGAACAATGAGCAGTTCTTC. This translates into CASSRRTSGRNNEQFF.

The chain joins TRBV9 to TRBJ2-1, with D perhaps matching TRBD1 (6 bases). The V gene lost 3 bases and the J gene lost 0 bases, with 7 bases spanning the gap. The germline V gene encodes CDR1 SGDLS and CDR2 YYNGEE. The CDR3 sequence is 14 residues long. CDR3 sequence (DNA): TGTGCCAGCAGCGCGACAGGCTCCTACAATGAGCAGTTCTTC. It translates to CASSATGSYNEQFF.

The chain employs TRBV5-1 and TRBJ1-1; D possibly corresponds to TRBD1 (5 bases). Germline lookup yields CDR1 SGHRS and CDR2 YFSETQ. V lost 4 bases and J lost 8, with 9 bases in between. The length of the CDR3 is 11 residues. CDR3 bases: TGCGCCAGCAGCCAAGGGGTAGAAGCTTTCTTT. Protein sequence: CASSQGVEAFF.

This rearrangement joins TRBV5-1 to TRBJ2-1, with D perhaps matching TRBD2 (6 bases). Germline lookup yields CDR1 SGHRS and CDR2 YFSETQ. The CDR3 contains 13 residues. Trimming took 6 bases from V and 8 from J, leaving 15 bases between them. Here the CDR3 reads CASNRDWGDEQFF. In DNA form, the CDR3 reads TGCGCCAGCAACCGGGACTGGGGCGATGAGCAGTTCTTC.

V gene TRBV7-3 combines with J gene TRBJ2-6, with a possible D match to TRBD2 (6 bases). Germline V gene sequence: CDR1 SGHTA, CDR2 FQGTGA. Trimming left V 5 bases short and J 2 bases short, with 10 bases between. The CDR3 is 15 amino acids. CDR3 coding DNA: TGTGCCAGCAGCACCTCTAGCGCTGGGGCCAACGTCCTGACTTTC. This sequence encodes CASSTSSAGANVLTF.

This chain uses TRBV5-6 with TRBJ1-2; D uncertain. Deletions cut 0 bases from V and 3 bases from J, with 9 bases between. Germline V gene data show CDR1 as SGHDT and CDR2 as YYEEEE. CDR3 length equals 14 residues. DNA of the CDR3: TGTGCCAGCAGCTTGGGCACGGGAGACTATGGCTACACCTTC. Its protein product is CASSLGTGDYGYTF. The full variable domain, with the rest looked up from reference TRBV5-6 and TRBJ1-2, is DAGVTQSPTHLIKTRGQQVTLRCSPKSGHDTVSWYQQALGQGPQFIFQYYEEEERQRGNFPDRFSGHQFPNYSSELNVNALLLGDSALYLCASSLGTGDYGYTFGSGTRLTVV.

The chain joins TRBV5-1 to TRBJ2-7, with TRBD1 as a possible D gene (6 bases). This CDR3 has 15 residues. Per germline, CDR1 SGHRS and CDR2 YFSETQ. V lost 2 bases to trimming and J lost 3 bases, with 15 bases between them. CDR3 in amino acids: CASSLAGTNSYEQYF. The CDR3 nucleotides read TGCGCCAGCAGCTTAGCAGGGACAAATAGCTACGAGCAGTACTTC.

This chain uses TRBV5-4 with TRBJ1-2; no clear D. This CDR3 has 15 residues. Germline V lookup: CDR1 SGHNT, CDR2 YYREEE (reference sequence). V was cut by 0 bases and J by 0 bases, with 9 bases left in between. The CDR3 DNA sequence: TGTGCCAGCAGCTTGGCCCTGGCAGCTAACTATGGCTACACCTTC. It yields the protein CASSLALAANYGYTF.

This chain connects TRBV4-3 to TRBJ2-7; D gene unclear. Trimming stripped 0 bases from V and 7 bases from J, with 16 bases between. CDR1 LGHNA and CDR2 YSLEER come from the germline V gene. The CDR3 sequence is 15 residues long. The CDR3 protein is CASSQDPDSKREQYF. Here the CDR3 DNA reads TGCGCCAGCAGCCAAGATCCCGACTCCAAAAGGGAGCAGTACTTC.

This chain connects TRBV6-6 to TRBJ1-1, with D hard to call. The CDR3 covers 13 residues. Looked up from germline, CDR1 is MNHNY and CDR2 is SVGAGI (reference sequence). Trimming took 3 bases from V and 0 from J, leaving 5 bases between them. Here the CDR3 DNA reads TGTGCCAGCAGTTATTTAATGAACACTGAAGCTTTCTTT. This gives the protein CASSYLMNTEAFF.

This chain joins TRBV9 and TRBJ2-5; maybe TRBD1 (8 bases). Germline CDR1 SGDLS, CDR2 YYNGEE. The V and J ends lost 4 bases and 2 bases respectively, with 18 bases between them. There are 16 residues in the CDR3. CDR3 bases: TGTGCCAGCAGCCCAGGGGGCCTAGCGGCACAAGAGACCCAGTACTTC. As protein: CASSPGGLAAQETQYF.

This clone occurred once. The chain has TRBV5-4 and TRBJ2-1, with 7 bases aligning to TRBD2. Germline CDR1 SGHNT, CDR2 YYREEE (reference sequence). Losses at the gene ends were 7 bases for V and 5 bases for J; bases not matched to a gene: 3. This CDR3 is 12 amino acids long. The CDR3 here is CASAGEHNEQFF. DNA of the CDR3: TGTGCCAGCGCGGGGGAGCACAATGAGCAGTTCTTC.

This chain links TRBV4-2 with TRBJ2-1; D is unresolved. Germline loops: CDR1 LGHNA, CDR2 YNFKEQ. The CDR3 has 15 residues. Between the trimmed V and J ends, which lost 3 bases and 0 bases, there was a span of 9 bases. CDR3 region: CASSQGSSSYNEQFF. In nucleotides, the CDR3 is TGTGCCAGCAGCCAGGGCAGTAGCTCCTACAATGAGCAGTTCTTC.

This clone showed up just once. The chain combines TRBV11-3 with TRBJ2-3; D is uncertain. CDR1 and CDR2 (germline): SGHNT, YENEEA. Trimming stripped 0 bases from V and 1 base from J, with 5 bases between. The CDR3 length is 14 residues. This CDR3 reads CASSLDWRTDTQYF. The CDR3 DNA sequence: TGTGCCAGCAGCTTAGACTGGCGCACAGATACGCAGTATTTT.

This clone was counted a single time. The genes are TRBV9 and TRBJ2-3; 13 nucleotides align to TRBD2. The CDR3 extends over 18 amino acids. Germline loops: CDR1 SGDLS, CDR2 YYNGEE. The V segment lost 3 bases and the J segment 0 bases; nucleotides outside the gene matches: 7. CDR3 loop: CASSEGLAGYLSTDTQYF. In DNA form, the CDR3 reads TGTGCCAGCAGCGAGGGACTAGCGGGATACCTTAGCACAGATACGCAGTATTTT. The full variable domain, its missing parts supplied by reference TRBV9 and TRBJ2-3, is DSGVTQTPKHLITATGQRVTLRCSPRSGDLSVYWYQQSLDQGLQFLIQYYNGEERAKGNILERFSAQQFPDLHSELNLSSLELGDSALYFCASSEGLAGYLSTDTQYFGPGTRLTVL.

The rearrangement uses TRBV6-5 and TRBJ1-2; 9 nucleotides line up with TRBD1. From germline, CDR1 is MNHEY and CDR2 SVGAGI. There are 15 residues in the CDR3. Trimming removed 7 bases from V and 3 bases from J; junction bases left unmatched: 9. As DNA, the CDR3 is TGTGCCAGCACCTCCGGCGGGACAGGGTACTATGGCTACACCTTC. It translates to CASTSGGTGYYGYTF.

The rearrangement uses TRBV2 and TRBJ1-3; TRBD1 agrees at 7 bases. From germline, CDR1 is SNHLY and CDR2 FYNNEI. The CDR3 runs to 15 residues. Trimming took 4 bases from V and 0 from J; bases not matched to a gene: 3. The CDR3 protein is CASSGTGDSGNTIYF. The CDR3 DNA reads TGTGCCAGCAGTGGGACAGGAGACTCTGGAAACACCATATATTTT. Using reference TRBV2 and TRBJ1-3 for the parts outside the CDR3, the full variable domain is EPEVTQTPSHQVTQMGQEVILRCVPISNHLYFYWYRQILGQKVEFLVSFYNNEISEKSEIFDDQFSVERPDGSNFTLKIRSTKLEDSAMYFCASSGTGDSGNTIYFGEGSWLTVV.

CDR3 sequence (DNA): TGCGCCAGCAGTGAGTCCCGTACAGATACGCAGTATTTT. It codes for CASSESRTDTQYF. This chain joins TRBV10-1 and TRBJ2-3; unclear D gene. CDR3 length equals 13 residues. Germline CDR1 WNHNN, CDR2 SYGVQD (reference sequence). The ends were cut back, 0 bases at V and 3 bases at J, with 4 bases in the middle.

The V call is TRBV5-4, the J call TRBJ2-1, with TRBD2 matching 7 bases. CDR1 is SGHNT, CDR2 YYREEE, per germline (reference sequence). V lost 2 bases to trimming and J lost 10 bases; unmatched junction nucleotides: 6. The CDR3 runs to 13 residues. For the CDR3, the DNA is TGTGCCAGCAGCTTTGGGAGGGGAAAGGAGCAGTTCTTC. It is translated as CASSFGRGKEQFF.

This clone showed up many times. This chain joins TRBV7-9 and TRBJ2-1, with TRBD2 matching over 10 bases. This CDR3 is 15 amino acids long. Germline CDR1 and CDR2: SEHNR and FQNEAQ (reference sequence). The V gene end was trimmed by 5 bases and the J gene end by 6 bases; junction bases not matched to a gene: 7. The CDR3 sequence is CASSGLAESRNEQFF. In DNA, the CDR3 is TGTGCCAGCAGCGGACTAGCGGAGTCTCGCAATGAGCAGTTCTTC.

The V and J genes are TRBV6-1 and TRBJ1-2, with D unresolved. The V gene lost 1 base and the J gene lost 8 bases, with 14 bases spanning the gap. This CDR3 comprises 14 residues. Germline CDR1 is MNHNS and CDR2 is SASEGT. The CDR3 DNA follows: TGTGCCAGCAGTGAAGATAATGGTAGTCCCGGCTACACCTTC. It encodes CASSEDNGSPGYTF.

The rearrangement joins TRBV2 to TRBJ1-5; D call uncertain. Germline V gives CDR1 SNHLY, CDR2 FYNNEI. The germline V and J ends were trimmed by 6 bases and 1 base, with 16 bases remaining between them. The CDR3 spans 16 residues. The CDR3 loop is CASSELGRASNQPQHF. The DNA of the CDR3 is TGTGCCAGCAGCGAGCTGGGGAGGGCCAGCAATCAGCCCCAGCATTTT.

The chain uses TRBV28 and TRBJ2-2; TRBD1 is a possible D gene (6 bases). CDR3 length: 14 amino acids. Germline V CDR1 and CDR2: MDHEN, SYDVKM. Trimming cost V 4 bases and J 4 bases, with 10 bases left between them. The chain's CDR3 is CASSSHRVTGELFF. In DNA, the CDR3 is TGTGCCAGCAGTTCTCACAGGGTCACCGGGGAGCTGTTTTTT.

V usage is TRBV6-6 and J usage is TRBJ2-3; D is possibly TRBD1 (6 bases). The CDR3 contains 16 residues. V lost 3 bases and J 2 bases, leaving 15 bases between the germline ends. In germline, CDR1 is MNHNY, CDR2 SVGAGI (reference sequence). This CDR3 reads CASSYSRGRATDTQYF. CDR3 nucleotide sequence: TGTGCCAGCAGTTATTCCAGGGGCCGGGCCACAGATACGCAGTATTTT.

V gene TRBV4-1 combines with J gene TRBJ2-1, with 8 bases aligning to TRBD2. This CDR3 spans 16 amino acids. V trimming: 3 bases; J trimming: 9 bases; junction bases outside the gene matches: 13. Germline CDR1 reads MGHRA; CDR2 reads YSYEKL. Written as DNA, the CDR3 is TGCGCCAGCAGCCATAGCGGGACAACCCGGGGGAGTGAGCAGTTCTTC. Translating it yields CASSHSGTTRGSEQFF.

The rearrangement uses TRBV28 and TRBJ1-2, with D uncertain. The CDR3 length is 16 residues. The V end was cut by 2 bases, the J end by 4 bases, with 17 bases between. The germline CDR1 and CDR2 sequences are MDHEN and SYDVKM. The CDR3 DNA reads TGTGCCAGCAGTTTAAGTCGGGAAATGTTGGTCTATGGCTACACCTTC. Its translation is CASSLSREMLVYGYTF.